The 15 T cell receptor beta chains reported below all come from one sample, sequenced in a study of blood T cell repertoires in COVID-19. Measured with immunoSEQ multiplex PCR; TCRdb has only the in-frame clones, and not every one. The sample records some 250,000 clones, 81% being singletons. The sequencing input was peripheral blood. Receptors were obtained from a woman aged 55-69 years with active or convalescent COVID-19.

The chain combines TRBV15 with TRBJ1-2, with D possibly TRBD1 on 5 matching bases. The CDR3 covers 16 residues. V lost 2 bases and J 4 bases, leaving 17 bases between the germline ends. Germline V CDR1 and CDR2: LNHNV, YYDKDF (reference sequence). CDR3 sequence (DNA): TGTGCCACCAGCAGACCCGCGACAGCGGGCATCTATGGCTACACCTTC. This encodes CATSRPATAGIYGYTF.

The chain uses TRBV24-1 and TRBJ2-3; TRBD2 matches 11 bases. V lost 5 bases, J lost 6 bases, and 6 bases stayed unmatched. Germline assignment: CDR1 KGHDR and CDR2 SFDVKD. The CDR3 covers 15 residues. The CDR3, as DNA: TGTGCCACCAGTGGTAGCGGGGGGGCGATTGATACGCAGTATTTT. Protein product: CATSGSGGAIDTQYF.

The chain couples TRBV9 to TRBJ2-2, with D perhaps TRBD2 (6 bases). The germline gives CDR1 SGDLS, CDR2 YYNGEE. Trimming shortened V by 0 bases and J by 3 bases, and 12 bases separated the two germline ends. The CDR3 consists of 16 residues. The CDR3 spells CASSVAGEPDTGELFF. The CDR3 DNA reads TGTGCCAGCAGCGTAGCGGGAGAGCCGGACACCGGGGAGCTGTTTTTT.

The genes are TRBV25-1 and TRBJ2-7; TRBD1 might be the D (6 bases). The CDR3 is 13 amino acids. The V gene's germline CDR1 is MGHDK and CDR2 SYGVNS. Between the trimmed V and J ends, which lost 6 bases and 0 bases, there was a span of 9 bases. The CDR3: CASSPGASYEQYF. CDR3 nucleotides: TGTGCCAGCAGCCCAGGGGCCTCCTACGAGCAGTACTTC.

This chain joins TRBV5-1 and TRBJ1-6; D not resolved. Germline CDR1 SGHRS, CDR2 YFSETQ. The CDR3 contains 16 residues. Trimming removed 0 bases from V and 8 bases from J, with 15 bases in between. CDR3 sequence reads: CASSLAARGSHSPLHF. The CDR3 region has the DNA TGCGCCAGCAGCTTGGCGGCGAGAGGATCGCATTCACCCCTCCACTTT.

This chain connects TRBV15 to TRBJ1-2; 8 nucleotides line up with TRBD1. V lost 0 bases, J lost 0 bases, and 12 bases stayed unmatched. The germline V gene encodes CDR1 LNHNV and CDR2 YYDKDF (reference sequence). This CDR3 spans 19 amino acids. For the CDR3, the DNA is TGTGCCACCAGCAGAGATCGCGTGGACAGGGATCCTTCTAACTATGGCTACACCTTC. Translating gives CATSRDRVDRDPSNYGYTF.

The chain joins TRBV27 to TRBJ1-4, with 9 bases lining up with TRBD1. In germline, CDR1 is MNHEY, CDR2 SMNVEV (reference sequence). V gave up 6 bases and J gave up 8 bases; unmatched junction bases: 13. CDR3 length equals 16 residues. This chain's CDR3 is CASSPRGDRVGEKLFF. CDR3 in DNA: TGTGCCAGCAGCCCCCGAGGGGACAGGGTGGGCGAAAAACTGTTTTTT.

The rearrangement uses TRBV3-1 (or the pseudogene TRBV3-2) and TRBJ2-5; TRBD2 matches 14 bases. CDR3 length equals 17 residues. CDR1 LGHDT and CDR2 YNNKEL come from the germline V gene (reference sequence). Trimming removed 4 bases from V and 5 bases from J; junction bases left unmatched: 9. CDR3: CASSRRLAGGPWETQYF. The CDR3 DNA follows: TGTGCCAGCAGCCGCCGACTAGCGGGGGGGCCCTGGGAGACCCAGTACTTC.

To note about this clone: Other DNA sequences within the sample encode an identical CDR3. This chain links TRBV19 with TRBJ2-5; 8 bases align to TRBD2. Looked up from germline, CDR1 is LNHDA and CDR2 is SQIVND (reference sequence). The V gene end was trimmed by 3 bases and the J gene end by 0 bases; junction bases not matched to a gene: 3. CDR3 size: 15 residues. CDR3 sequence reads: CASSIFSGNQETQYF. The DNA of the CDR3 is TGTGCCAGTAGTATTTTTAGCGGGAACCAAGAGACCCAGTACTTC.

The chain couples TRBV6-6 to TRBJ2-2, with 9 bases that match TRBD2. The CDR3 totals 15 residues. Germline assignment: CDR1 MNHNY and CDR2 SVGAGI (reference sequence). The V gene end was trimmed by 6 bases and the J gene end by 1 base; junction bases not matched to a gene: 3. CDR3 bases: TGTGCCAGCAGGATACTAGCGGGGAACACCGGGGAGCTGTTTTTT. As protein: CASRILAGNTGELFF.

DNA for the CDR3: TGTGCCAGCAGCAGATGGACAGGGGGGAATATGGCCAAAAACATTCAGTACTTC. Amino acid sequence: CASSRWTGGNMAKNIQYF. This chain joins TRBV7-9 and TRBJ2-4; 10 bases fit TRBD1. The length of the CDR3 is 18 residues. Germline values: CDR1 SEHNR, CDR2 FQNEAQ (reference sequence). The trim removed 5 bases at V and 1 base at J, leaving 11 bases unmatched.

The rearrangement joins TRBV28 to TRBJ1-2, with D perhaps TRBD1 (6 bases). Between the trimmed V and J ends, which lost 4 bases and 0 bases, there was a span of 12 bases. This CDR3 spans 15 amino acids. Germline-derived CDR1 and CDR2 are MDHEN and SYDVKM. As DNA, the CDR3 is TGTGCCAGCAGTTCCGGACAGTCAGCTAACTATGGCTACACCTTC. It is translated as CASSSGQSANYGYTF.

The chain employs TRBV10-3 and TRBJ1-2; 8 bases are shared with TRBD1. From germline, CDR1 is ENHRY and CDR2 SYGVKD. The CDR3 has 14 amino acids. The trim removed 6 bases at V and 3 bases at J, leaving 6 bases unmatched. CDR3 DNA: TGTGCCATCAGCCAGGGGGCGCAGGACTATGGCTACACCTTC. Amino acids: CAISQGAQDYGYTF.

V usage is TRBV5-4 and J usage is TRBJ2-1, with TRBD2 as a possible D gene (6 bases). Germline V lookup: CDR1 SGHNT, CDR2 YYREEE (reference sequence). The CDR3 runs 12 residues. V gave up 4 bases and J gave up 12 bases, with 14 bases separating them. CDR3 amino acids: CASSPGGAGQFF. DNA for the CDR3: TGTGCCAGCAGCCCAGGAGGGGCCGGGCAGTTCTTC.

V gene TRBV6-2 or TRBV6-3 combines with J gene TRBJ1-3; possibly TRBD1 for D (5 bases). V was pared by 0 bases and J by 2 bases, with 5 bases between. CDR3 length: 14 residues. Germline V gene sequence: CDR1 MNHEY, CDR2 SVGEGT. CDR3 bases: TGTGCCAGCAGTTACTCGGGGCCTGGAAACACCATATATTTT. The encoded protein is CASSYSGPGNTIYF.